A single sample gave rise to the 10 T cell receptor beta chains below, sequenced in a study of CD8 T cells in Susac syndrome (dated by TCRdb to 2018 to 2020). The library was built by means of the immunoSEQ multiplex PCR assay. RNA was extracted using the RNeasy kit, and about 0.45 to 1 microgram was reverse transcribed with random hexamers. TCRdb trimmed the raw reads at Q25, called clones with MiXCR and kept productive beta chains. Rows are unified per CDR3 protein, each entry keeping the most common DNA and genes. This sample has about 200,000 distinct CDR3 sequences in its table, and 85% to 95% of those were observed once. The ten largest clones capture approximately 0.082% of the sample. The sequenced sample consisted of CD4+ T cells from PBMCs. Every receptor here comes from a human donor with multiple sclerosis.

The V gene is TRBV5-6, the J gene TRBJ2-1, with D unclear. This CDR3 spans 12 amino acids. The germline CDR1 and CDR2 sequences are SGHDT and YYEEEE. V lost 3 bases, J lost 9 bases, and 10 bases lay in between. CDR3 sequence reads: CASSSVKGEQFF. DNA of the CDR3: TGTGCCAGCAGCTCGGTGAAAGGTGAGCAGTTCTTC.

The rearrangement uses TRBV20-1 and TRBJ2-2; 7 nucleotides align to TRBD2. Germline V gene sequence: CDR1 DFQATT, CDR2 SNEGSKA (reference sequence). V lost 6 bases, J lost 0 bases, and 7 bases stayed unmatched. This CDR3 spans 15 amino acids. The CDR3 spells CSALLAGANTGELFF. CDR3 bases: TGCAGTGCCCTCCTGGCGGGGGCGAACACCGGGGAGCTGTTTTTT.

The rearrangement uses TRBV5-1 and TRBJ2-5; TRBD1 matches 12 bases. The V and J ends lost 6 bases and 3 bases, in that order; junction bases with no gene match: 6. CDR1 is SGHRS and CDR2 is YFSETQ in the germline V gene. This CDR3 contains 15 residues. CDR3 coding DNA: TGCGCCAGCACAAGGGGGACAGGGGGCGAAGAGACCCAGTACTTC. As protein: CASTRGTGGEETQYF.

The genes are TRBV7-9 and TRBJ1-1; D might be TRBD1 (6 bases). This CDR3 spans 15 amino acids. Germline CDR1 reads SEHNR; CDR2 reads FQNEAQ (reference sequence). V was trimmed by 0 bases and J by 6 bases, leaving 14 bases between them. CDR3 coding DNA: TGTGCCAGCAGCTTAGCGTCTACAGGGCTCCCTGAAGCTTTCTTT. It specifies CASSLASTGLPEAFF.

V and J are TRBV29-1 and TRBJ2-3; D remains ambiguous. V lost 2 bases and J lost 0, with 3 bases in between. Germline CDR1 and CDR2: SQVTM and ANQGSEA. The CDR3 extends over 12 amino acids. The CDR3 coding sequence is TGCAGCGTTGAACGCAGCACAGATACGCAGTATTTT. It codes for CSVERSTDTQYF.

The chain couples TRBV27 to TRBJ2-5, with a weak D call TRBD1 (6 bases). Trimming removed 1 base at V and 5 bases at J, with 11 bases between. CDR3 length equals 14 residues. Germline CDR1 MNHEY, CDR2 SMNVEV (reference sequence). CDR3 sequence reads: CASSLLQGPETQYF. The CDR3 nucleotides are TGTGCCAGCAGTTTATTGCAGGGGCCCGAGACCCAGTACTTC.

The rearrangement uses TRBV2 and TRBJ2-1, with TRBD2 matching 11 bases. This CDR3 comprises 14 residues. Trimming cost V 10 bases and J 6 bases; bases outside gene matches: 8. CDR1 and CDR2 (germline): SNHLY, FYNNEI. CDR3 nucleotide sequence: TGTGCCACCACGAGACTAGCGGGGAGCAATGAGCAGTTCTTC. Its protein product is CATTRLAGSNEQFF.

The rearrangement links TRBV24-1 to TRBJ2-7; D not resolved. Germline V gene lookup returns CDR1 KGHDR and CDR2 SFDVKD. This CDR3 has 13 residues. The V end was cut by 5 bases, the J end by 0 bases, with 7 bases between. Here the CDR3 reads CATSGHGSYEQYV. The CDR3 nucleotides read TGTGCCACCAGTGGTCATGGCTCCTACGAGCAGTACGTC.

The chain couples TRBV29-1 to TRBJ2-7; D could derive from TRBD1 or TRBD2 (6 bases each). V lost 4 bases to trimming and J lost 7 bases, with 11 bases between them. This CDR3 is built from 11 residues. Germline V gene data show CDR1 as SQVTM and CDR2 as ANQGSEA. Here the CDR3 DNA reads TGCAGCGTTGGGAGGGGGGAAGAGCAGTACTTC. It codes for CSVGRGEEQYF.

The chain has TRBV30 and TRBJ2-5, with D hard to call. There are 13 residues in the CDR3. Germline-derived CDR1 and CDR2 are GTSNPN and SVGIG (reference sequence). V was cut by 3 bases and J by 5 bases, with 13 bases left in between. The CDR3 loop is CAWSLNPRETQYF. The CDR3 region has the DNA TGTGCCTGGAGCCTCAACCCCAGGGAGACCCAGTACTTC.